This T cell receptor beta chain is drawn from a study of CD8+ T cells in alopecia areata. CDR1 and CDR2 (germline): GTSNPN, SVGIG (reference sequence). This CDR3 spans 13 amino acids. Trimming removed 0 bases from V and 5 bases from J, with 10 bases in between. Extracted from the samples, RNA was reverse transcribed into cDNA to serve as the sequencing template. Here immunoSEQ multiplex PCR was the method, and the copy in TCRdb shows in-frame clones only, minus some. The data show 150,000 to 200,000 clones, less than 65% seen once. Treatment meaning: oral pan-JAK inhibitor, 5-10 mg twice daily. Concerning this clone itself: Other DNA sequences in this sample translate to the same CDR3.

The source is a human donor with alopecia areata. The chain joins TRBV30 to TRBJ1-2; tentative D call: TRBD1 (5 bases). Source: CD4+ T cells sorted from blood, taken at week 24, from a patient treated with tofacitinib. CDR3 amino acids: CAWSVRGNYGYTF. In DNA, the CDR3 is TGTGCCTGGAGTGTACGGGGGAATTATGGCTACACCTTC.